This TCR beta chain derives from a study of Tregs in tolerant kidney transplant recipients. The CDR3 is made up of 13 amino acids. Germline V gene sequence: CDR1 SQVTM, CDR2 ANQGSEA. Comments on this clone: The junction does not match germline at one end; this may be a read error.

TCRdb's copy holds only in-frame clones and misses some; the assay was immunoSEQ multiplex PCR. The sample yields about 94,000 clones, 80% to 95% seen once. The J gene is TRBJ2-5, the V gene TRBV29-1; tentatively, D is TRBD2 (6 bases). The sample was CD4+ T cells from blood, taken before the transplant. The receptor was isolated from a human donor who received a combined kidney and bone marrow transplant. This CDR3 reads CSVGTIFLDQNHF. CDR3 coding DNA: TGCAGCGTTGGGACTATTTTTTTAGATCAAAATCACTTC.